One sample yielded the 14 T cell receptor beta chains listed below, sequenced in a study of molecular identifiers for immune sequencing clone quantification. TCRdb independently ran MiXCR on the PCR reads; one entry per CDR3 protein. The data hold a few hundred thousand distinct CDR3 sequences, with around 23% observed a single time. Material for sequencing was naive CD8+ T cells from blood, with Jurkat cell RNA spiked in. The subset denotes: FACS-sorted CD8+CD4-CCR7+CD45RA+ naive T cells. The receptors derive from a human donor in good health. Some libraries in this study had Jurkat cell RNA spiked in.

This clonotype was counted only a few times. This rearrangement joins TRBV6-2 or TRBV6-3 to TRBJ1-4; 7 bases match TRBD1. V lost 6 bases and J lost 6; bases outside the gene matches: 10. Germline V gives CDR1 MNHEY, CDR2 SVGEGT. There are 15 residues in the CDR3. The CDR3 bases are TGTGCCAGCAGCTTCCGGACAGGTTACTATGAAAAACTGTTTTTT. Translation gives CASSFRTGYYEKLFF.

The rearrangement joins TRBV5-4 to TRBJ2-7, with D maybe TRBD1 (5 bases). The V and J ends lost 0 bases and 5 bases respectively, with 9 bases between them. Per the germline V gene, CDR1 is SGHNT and CDR2 is YYREEE (reference sequence). This CDR3 has 13 amino acids. CDR3: CASSLETVHEQYF. CDR3 in DNA: TGTGCCAGCAGCTTGGAGACAGTCCACGAGCAGTACTTC.

There are a few counts of this clonotype. The chain joins TRBV27 to TRBJ2-7; 8 bases are shared with TRBD1. V gave up 8 bases and J gave up 6 bases; unmatched junction bases: 9. Germline assignment: CDR1 MNHEY and CDR2 SMNVEV (reference sequence). The CDR3 runs 13 residues. CDR3 bases: TGTGCCAGCTACGACAGGGGCCTATCCGAGCAGTACTTC. This translates into CASYDRGLSEQYF.

The chain links TRBV9 to TRBJ2-3, with 7 bases identical to TRBD2. This CDR3 has 15 residues. Per germline, CDR1 SGDLS and CDR2 YYNGEE. Losses at the gene ends were 0 bases for V and 6 bases for J; bases not matched to a gene: 7. The CDR3, as DNA: TGTGCCAGCAGCGTAGGCGGCGGGAGCGGTGATACGCAGTATTTT. It specifies CASSVGGGSGDTQYF.

This clonotype was picked up a small number of times. The V and J genes are TRBV10-2 and TRBJ1-1, with 8 bases fitting TRBD1. Losses at the gene ends were 6 bases for V and 1 base for J; bases not matched to a gene: 4. Germline CDR1 is WSHSY and CDR2 is SAAADI. The CDR3 covers 14 residues. CDR3 protein: CASRAGQGNTEAFF. Written as DNA, the CDR3 is TGCGCCAGCAGAGCCGGACAGGGGAACACTGAAGCTTTCTTT.

The chain uses TRBV6-2 or TRBV6-3 and TRBJ2-1, with a possible D match to TRBD1 (5 bases). CDR1 and CDR2 (germline): MNHEY, SVGEGT. The CDR3 is 15 amino acids. The V end was cut by 3 bases, the J end by 8 bases, with 17 bases between. CDR3 loop: CASSYAAGSEYEQFF. The CDR3 DNA follows: TGTGCCAGCAGTTATGCGGCAGGGTCCGAGTATGAGCAGTTCTTC.

This clonotype occurred many times. This chain uses TRBV5-3 with TRBJ2-2; D is perhaps TRBD2 (6 bases). TRBV5-3 is sorted into the ORF group, with uncertain function. This CDR3 is 16 amino acids long. The germline V and J ends were trimmed by 8 bases and 0 bases, with 17 bases remaining between them. The CDR3 DNA reads TGTGCCAGCAGCATGATACGGGAGCCGAACACCGGGGAGCTGTTTTTT. This sequence encodes CASSMIREPNTGELFF.

On this clonotype itself: A much larger clone differs from this one at a single base, so this may be a read error. The chain carries TRBV7-2 and TRBJ2-7, with D possibly matching TRBD2 (5 bases). Germline CDR1 is SGHTA and CDR2 is FQGNSA. This CDR3 has 15 amino acids. Trimming removed 1 base at V and 2 bases at J, with 12 bases between. CDR3 loop: CASSLVASRTYEQYF. In DNA, the CDR3 is TGTGCCAGCAGCTTAGTGGCTAGCAGGACCTACGAGCAGTACTTC.

As regards this clonotype: This CDR3 fails to terminate in the conserved phenylalanine or tryptophan, so it likely reflects a read error. The rearrangement uses TRBV19 and TRBJ2-1, with D hard to call. The CDR3 sequence is 15 residues long. Germline V gene sequence: CDR1 LNHDA, CDR2 SQIVND (reference sequence). V shed 8 bases and J shed 1 base, with 15 bases lying between them. CDR3 sequence (DNA): TGTGCCAGTGCTTGGTCCTCAAGTTCCTACAATGAGCAGTTCCTC. Protein: CASAWSSSSYNEQFL.

J is TRBJ1-3 and V is TRBV2; D perhaps matches TRBD1 (5 bases). Germline V gene data show CDR1 as SNHLY and CDR2 as FYNNEI. The CDR3 is 16 amino acids. The ends were cut back, 2 bases at V and 4 bases at J, with 15 bases in the middle. CDR3 amino acids: CASSEFRGMGGNTIYF. The CDR3 region has the DNA TGTGCCAGCAGTGAATTTAGGGGAATGGGGGGAAACACCATATATTTT. Complete variable domain (other parts from reference TRBV2 and TRBJ1-3): EPEVTQTPSHQVTQMGQEVILRCVPISNHLYFYWYRQILGQKVEFLVSFYNNEISEKSEIFDDQFSVERPDGSNFTLKIRSTKLEDSAMYFCASSEFRGMGGNTIYFGEGSWLTVV.

At least ten counts were recorded for this clonotype. The rearrangement uses TRBV29-1 and TRBJ1-3, with a tentative D call TRBD1 (6 bases). Germline loops: CDR1 SQVTM, CDR2 ANQGSEA. The CDR3 length is 15 residues. V was trimmed by 5 bases and J by 3 bases, leaving 17 bases between them. CDR3 amino acids: CSVWVTGQVGNTIYF. In DNA form, the CDR3 reads TGCAGCGTTTGGGTCACAGGGCAAGTTGGAAACACCATATATTTT.

This clonotype was picked up a small number of times. This chain links TRBV5-6 with TRBJ2-3; 10 bases fit TRBD2. J was trimmed by 3 bases and V by 0 bases; bases with no gene match: 4. Germline V gene lookup returns CDR1 SGHDT and CDR2 YYEEEE. This CDR3 spans 16 amino acids. CDR3 sequence reads: CASSLAASGGTDTQYF. In DNA form, the CDR3 reads TGTGCCAGCAGCTTGGCCGCTAGCGGGGGTACAGATACGCAGTATTTT.

The table lists this clonotype with many counts. The V call is TRBV7-9, the J call TRBJ2-7, with 9 positions matching TRBD1. Unmatched junction bases numbered 6, after V lost 6 bases and J lost 6 bases. In germline, CDR1 is SEHNR, CDR2 FQNEAQ (reference sequence). CDR3 length: 13 amino acids. CDR3 coding DNA: TGTGCCAGCAGAACCGGGACAGGGAGCGAGCAGTACTTC. Its protein is CASRTGTGSEQYF.

As regards this clonotype: One junction end does not reproduce the germline sequence, and a read error may be involved. This rearrangement joins TRBV19 to TRBJ2-3; D unclear. Germline loops: CDR1 LNHDA, CDR2 SQIVND (reference sequence). The CDR3 spans 13 residues. CDR3 DNA: TGTGCCAGTTGTATTTTGGCTACAGATACGCAGTATTTT. It translates to CASCILATDTQYF.